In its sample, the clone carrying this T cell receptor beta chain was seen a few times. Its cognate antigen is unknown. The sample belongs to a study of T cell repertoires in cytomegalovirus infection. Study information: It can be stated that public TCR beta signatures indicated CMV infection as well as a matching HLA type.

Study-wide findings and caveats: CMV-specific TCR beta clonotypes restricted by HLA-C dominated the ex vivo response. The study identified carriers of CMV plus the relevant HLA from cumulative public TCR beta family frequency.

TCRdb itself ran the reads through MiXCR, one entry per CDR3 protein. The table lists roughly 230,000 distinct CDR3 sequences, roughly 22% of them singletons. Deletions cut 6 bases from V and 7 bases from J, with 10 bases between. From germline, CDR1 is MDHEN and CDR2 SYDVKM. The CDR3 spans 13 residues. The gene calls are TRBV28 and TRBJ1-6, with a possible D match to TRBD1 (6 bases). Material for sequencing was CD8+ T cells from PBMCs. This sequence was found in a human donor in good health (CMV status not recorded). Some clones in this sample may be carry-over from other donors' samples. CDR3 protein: CASRNQGNSPLHF. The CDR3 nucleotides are TGTGCCAGCAGAAATCAGGGGAATTCACCCCTCCACTTT.